The rows below give T cell receptor beta chains drawn from one sample of a study of lymphopenia after photon versus proton radiotherapy. Here immunoSEQ multiplex PCR was the method, and the copy in TCRdb shows in-frame clones only, minus some. The sample lists tens of thousands of clones, about 89% occurring once. Specimen: peripheral blood, collected from a patient treated with proton-based radiotherapy. The receptors here all came from a man at least 80 years old with esophageal cancer. Both conserved end residues are part of each CDR3. A D gene is named only where the DNA matches it firmly.

>TRBV6-4|-
CASSYGPNYEQYF
>TRBV5-1|-
CASSLCQVATNEKLFF
>TRBV5-4|-
CASSLGGDGTEAFF
>TRBV6-6|-
CASSPARRGELFF
>TRBV28|-
CASSPTGVSGANVLTF
>TRBV2|-
CASSGSIQETQYF
>TRBV6-5|-
CASSYSGTSDSPLHF
>TRBV11-2|-
CASSAPGSRTYNEQFF
>TRBV30|-
CAWSVRGEQYF
>TRBV9|-
CASSVVGNTGELFF
>TRBV5-6|-
CASSLVSPWETKDTQYF
>TRBV7-3|TRBD2
CASSLGTSGLTDTQYF
>TRBV18|-
CASSPAGSDTQYF